What follows are 28 T cell receptor beta chains derived from one specimen sequenced in a study of brain T cells in children with intractable seizures. Stated time point: blood from clinic visit 5 months post-surgery; TSC patient then seizure free. Some clones are missing from TCRdb's copy, which holds only in-frame ones; the method was immunoSEQ multiplex PCR. The sample carries about 340,000 clones, about 93% recorded once. The sample in question was peripheral blood, obtained approximately 5 months after surgery. Source of these receptors: a boy in the first two years of life with tuberous sclerosis and intractable seizures.

The V call is TRBV7-9, the J call TRBJ2-2; 9 positions agree with TRBD1. Looked up from germline, CDR1 is SEHNR and CDR2 is FQNEAQ (reference sequence). The CDR3 extends over 16 amino acids. J was trimmed by 3 bases and V by 5 bases; bases with no gene match: 7. In DNA, the CDR3 is TGTGCCAGCAGCCGGGAAACAGGGGGCGACACCGGGGAGCTGTTTTTT. Protein sequence: CASSRETGGDTGELFF.

This chain uses TRBV5-6 with TRBJ2-1; D gene ambiguous. The germline V gene encodes CDR1 SGHDT and CDR2 YYEEEE. The CDR3 is made up of 12 amino acids. The V gene lost 2 bases and the J gene lost 8 bases, with 8 bases spanning the gap. Here the CDR3 reads CASSFLGDEQFF. CDR3 sequence (DNA): TGTGCCAGCAGCTTTTTGGGCGATGAGCAGTTCTTC.

This chain links TRBV7-8 with TRBJ1-1; 7 bases line up with TRBD1. Germline CDR1 SGHVS, CDR2 FQNEAQ. The CDR3 covers 13 residues. V gave up 5 bases and J gave up 3 bases; unmatched junction bases: 3. CDR3 amino acids: CASSAGQHTEAFF. CDR3 nucleotides: TGTGCCAGCAGCGCGGGACAGCACACTGAAGCTTTCTTT. Variable domain in full (rest from reference TRBV7-8 and TRBJ1-1): GAGVSQSPRYKVAKRGQDVALRCDPISGHVSLFWYQQALGQGPEFLTYFQNEAQLDKSGLPSDRFFAERPEGSVSTLKIQRTQQEDSAVYLCASSAGQHTEAFFGQGTRLTVV.

The chain carries TRBV6-5 and TRBJ1-2; weak D call: TRBD1 (5 bases). Germline V gene lookup returns CDR1 MNHEY and CDR2 SVGAGI. V was shortened by 0 bases and J by 4 bases, with 9 bases between the two germline ends. This CDR3 region has 14 residues. The CDR3: CASSYSLGVYGYTF. The CDR3 region has the DNA TGTGCCAGCAGTTACTCCCTGGGGGTCTATGGCTACACCTTC.

This sequence joins TRBV11-2 and TRBJ2-1, with 8 bases matching TRBD2. This CDR3 region has 14 residues. CDR1 is SGHAT, CDR2 FQNNGV, per germline. V lost 5 bases to trimming and J lost 3 bases; unmatched junction nucleotides: 3. DNA for the CDR3: TGTGCCAGCAGCGACACTAGCGGCTACAATGAGCAGTTCTTC. Amino acids: CASSDTSGYNEQFF.

In this sample, this clone turned up once. This rearrangement joins TRBV3-1 (or the pseudogene TRBV3-2) to TRBJ2-1; 7 nucleotides line up with TRBD2. This CDR3 region has 16 residues. Trimming took 0 bases from V and 8 from J; bases not matched to a gene: 10. Germline V CDR1 and CDR2: LGHDT, YNNKEL (reference sequence). CDR3 nucleotides: TGTGCCAGCAGCCAAGATCGACCGGGAGGAGGCGATGAGCAGTTCTTC. Its translation is CASSQDRPGGGDEQFF.

The chain has TRBV25-1 and TRBJ2-7, with 9 bases matching TRBD1. This CDR3 comprises 17 residues. V lost 4 bases to trimming and J lost 0 bases; unmatched junction nucleotides: 10. Germline V CDR1 and CDR2: MGHDK, SYGVNS. The CDR3 coding sequence is TGTGCCAGCAGTGCCCTTCACCGGGACAGGGACTCCTACGAGCAGTACTTC. Protein: CASSALHRDRDSYEQYF.

V usage is TRBV29-1 and J usage is TRBJ1-1, with a weak D call TRBD1 (6 bases). Germline-derived CDR1 and CDR2 are SQVTM and ANQGSEA. There are 15 residues in the CDR3. Trimming took 7 bases from V and 5 from J, leaving 23 bases between them. This chain's CDR3 is CSAQTGRLSRTEAFF. Here the CDR3 DNA reads TGCAGCGCACAAACAGGGAGGCTTTCTCGAACTGAAGCTTTCTTT.

The genes are TRBV7-9 and TRBJ2-1, with a tentative D call TRBD1 (6 bases). CDR3 length: 16 amino acids. Trimming removed 6 bases from V and 0 bases from J, with 15 bases in between. The germline gives CDR1 SEHNR, CDR2 FQNEAQ (reference sequence). As DNA, the CDR3 is TGTGCCAGCAGTTATACAGGGATACTCTCCTACAATGAGCAGTTCTTC. Translating gives CASSYTGILSYNEQFF.

The chain has TRBV19 and TRBJ1-2; 10 nucleotides agree with TRBD1. Germline CDR1 is LNHDA and CDR2 is SQIVND (reference sequence). The CDR3 spans 15 residues. With 4 bases clipped from V and 6 bases from J, the junction kept 8 bases outside the gene matches. The CDR3 sequence is CASSTVGQGMDGYTF. The CDR3 DNA reads as TGTGCCAGTAGTACCGTGGGACAGGGGATGGATGGCTACACCTTC.

The chain combines TRBV2 with TRBJ1-3, with unresolved D. Trimming shortened V by 7 bases and J by 3 bases, and 16 bases separated the two germline ends. The CDR3 is made up of 15 amino acids. CDR1 and CDR2 from the germline V gene are SNHLY and FYNNEI. The CDR3 sequence is CASTSLVPYGNTIYF. In DNA form, the CDR3 reads TGTGCCAGCACTAGCCTCGTCCCCTATGGAAACACCATATATTTT.

The J gene is TRBJ2-3, the V gene TRBV29-1; D unclear. V was pared by 7 bases and J by 0 bases, with 11 bases between. Looked up from germline, CDR1 is SQVTM and CDR2 is ANQGSEA. The CDR3 is made up of 13 amino acids. The CDR3 protein is CSALQGSTDTQYF. The CDR3 DNA follows: TGCAGCGCCCTCCAAGGCAGCACAGATACGCAGTATTTT.

The chain carries TRBV3-1 (or the pseudogene TRBV3-2) and TRBJ1-6; the D is unclear. Trimming cost V 3 bases and J 8 bases, with 11 bases left between them. CDR1 is LGHDT, CDR2 YNNKEL, per germline (reference sequence). The CDR3 sequence is 14 residues long. The CDR3 spells CASSQGWRDSPLHF. The CDR3 nucleotides read TGTGCCAGCAGCCAGGGTTGGCGCGATTCACCCCTCCACTTT.

This chain connects TRBV16 to TRBJ1-4; D might be TRBD1 (5 bases). Per the germline V gene, CDR1 is KGHSY and CDR2 is FQNENV. V shed 2 bases and J shed 7 bases, with 14 bases lying between them. The length of the CDR3 is 15 residues. The CDR3 here is CASSQGAGEVEKLFF. CDR3 DNA sequence: TGTGCCAGCAGCCAAGGTGCGGGGGAGGTTGAAAAACTGTTTTTT. The full variable domain, with the rest looked up from reference TRBV16 and TRBJ1-4, is GEEVAQTPKHLVRGEGQKAKLYCAPIKGHSYVFWYQQVLKNEFKFLISFQNENVFDETGMPKERFSAKCLPNSPCSLEIQATKLEDSAVYFCASSQGAGEVEKLFFGSGTQLSVL.

CDR3 amino acids: CASSQYDPTRGETQYF. The CDR3 nucleotides read TGCGCCAGCAGCCAATACGACCCCACTCGGGGAGAGACCCAGTACTTC. The chain has TRBV4-1 and TRBJ2-5, with a weak D call TRBD2 (5 bases). CDR1 and CDR2 from the germline V gene are MGHRA and YSYEKL. Trimming removed 2 bases from V and 4 bases from J, with 17 bases in between. CDR3 length equals 16 residues.

This clone was seen a single time. CDR3 protein: CASSYSYNEQFF. The CDR3 nucleotides read TGTGCCAGCAGTTACTCTTACAATGAGCAGTTCTTC. The J gene is TRBJ2-1, the V gene TRBV28; D not resolved. The ends were cut back, 4 bases at V and 4 bases at J, with 5 bases in the middle. The CDR3 spans 12 residues. The germline gives CDR1 MDHEN, CDR2 SYDVKM.

The rearrangement uses TRBV2 and TRBJ2-5; D possibly corresponds to TRBD2 (6 bases). Per the germline V gene, CDR1 is SNHLY and CDR2 is FYNNEI. Trimming removed 5 bases at V and 5 bases at J, with 15 bases between. This CDR3 is built from 14 residues. CDR3 amino acids: CASSTGTWGETQYF. The CDR3 nucleotides read TGTGCCAGCAGTACCGGGACTTGGGGGGAGACCCAGTACTTC.

The V and J genes are TRBV7-6 and TRBJ2-7; tentative D call: TRBD2 (6 bases). CDR1 SGHVS and CDR2 FNYEAQ come from the germline V gene. There are 17 residues in the CDR3. Trimming removed 5 bases from V and 2 bases from J, with 22 bases in between. CDR3 in DNA: TGTGCCAGCAGCCCCTCGGGGGACGCGGGGATGACCTACGAGCAGTACTTC. Its translation: CASSPSGDAGMTYEQYF. The whole variable domain, remainder taken from reference TRBV7-6 and TRBJ2-7, is GAGVSQSPRYKVTKRGQDVALRCDPISGHVSLYWYRQALGQGPEFLTYFNYEAQQDKSGLPNDRFSAERPEGSISTLTIQRTEQRDSAMYRCASSPSGDAGMTYEQYFGPGTRLTVT.

This chain joins TRBV11-3 and TRBJ2-3, with D possibly being TRBD1 (5 bases). The length of the CDR3 is 15 residues. Per the germline V gene, CDR1 is SGHNT and CDR2 is YENEEA. The ends were cut back, 5 bases at V and 1 base at J, with 13 bases in the middle. CDR3 DNA: TGTGCCAGCAGCCCCAGGGCAGGCGGCACAGATACGCAGTATTTT. It encodes CASSPRAGGTDTQYF.

For this clone: Other DNA sequences of this sample code for an identical CDR3. The chain carries TRBV5-1 and TRBJ2-5; either TRBD1 or TRBD2 may fit D (5 bases each). The CDR3 is 14 amino acids. The germline V gene has CDR1 SGHRS and CDR2 YFSETQ. Trimming removed 0 bases at V and 0 bases at J, with 6 bases between. CDR3 in amino acids: CASSLGGNQETQYF. CDR3 bases: TGCGCCAGCAGCTTGGGGGGGAACCAAGAGACCCAGTACTTC.

Only one count was recorded for this clone. V usage is TRBV12-3 or TRBV12-4 and J usage is TRBJ2-7; D possibly uses TRBD1 or TRBD2 (5 bases each). V was trimmed by 4 bases and J by 0 bases, leaving 7 bases between them. This CDR3 is 13 amino acids long. CDR3 nucleotide sequence: TGTGCCAGCAGTTCAGGGAGCTCCTACGAGCAGTACTTC. As protein: CASSSGSSYEQYF.

The chain recombines TRBV2 with TRBJ1-1, with D tentatively TRBD1 (5 bases). CDR3 length: 15 residues. The V and J ends lost 6 bases and 0 bases respectively, with 14 bases between them. Looked up from germline, CDR1 is SNHLY and CDR2 is FYNNEI. CDR3 DNA: TGTGCCAGCAGCACGAGCGGGGCCCTGAACACTGAAGCTTTCTTT. Protein sequence: CASSTSGALNTEAFF.

The chain employs TRBV6-1 and TRBJ1-1, with D uncertain. Germline V gene data show CDR1 as MNHNS and CDR2 as SASEGT. This CDR3 is 15 amino acids long. Trimming pared 1 base from V and 0 bases from J, leaving 9 bases between. The DNA of the CDR3 is TGTGCCAGCAGTGAAGTGAGGGTTATGAACACTGAAGCTTTCTTT. Translated: CASSEVRVMNTEAFF.

This rearrangement joins TRBV10-3 to TRBJ1-2; no clear D. This CDR3 contains 12 residues. The V end was cut by 11 bases, the J end by 8 bases, with 18 bases between. Germline CDR1 ENHRY, CDR2 SYGVKD. The CDR3 DNA reads TGTGCCGCGGATTCAGACATAACCGGCTACACCTTC. It specifies CAADSDITGYTF.

The genes are TRBV2 and TRBJ2-7, with 13 positions matching TRBD2. The ends lost 7 bases at V and 2 bases at J; junction bases unmatched: 2. This CDR3 region has 14 residues. Per the germline V gene, CDR1 is SNHLY and CDR2 is FYNNEI. In nucleotides, the CDR3 is TGTGCCAGCACCGGGACTAGCGGGGCCTACGAGCAGTACTTC. Its translation is CASTGTSGAYEQYF.

The rearrangement joins TRBV30 to TRBJ2-7, with 8 bases lining up with TRBD2. Germline CDR1 is GTSNPN and CDR2 is SVGIG (reference sequence). The CDR3 contains 17 residues. The trim removed 4 bases at V and 3 bases at J, leaving 17 bases unmatched. The CDR3 is CAWNNHPGSRGGYEQYF. CDR3 bases: TGTGCCTGGAACAACCACCCGGGGAGCCGGGGGGGCTACGAGCAGTACTTC.

This clone showed up just once. The chain carries TRBV19 and TRBJ2-3; TRBD2 agrees at 8 bases. The CDR3 spans 21 residues. The V gene's germline CDR1 is LNHDA and CDR2 SQIVND (reference sequence). Trimming took 4 bases from V and 0 from J; bases not matched to a gene: 21. CDR3: CASSSVLLREVIFASTDTQYF. CDR3 coding DNA: TGTGCCAGTAGTAGCGTTCTGTTGCGGGAGGTCATCTTCGCTAGCACAGATACGCAGTATTTT. Drawing the rest from reference TRBV19 and TRBJ2-3, the complete variable domain is DGGITQSPKYLFRKEGQNVTLSCEQNLNHDAMYWYRQDPGQGLRLIYYSQIVNDFQKGDIAEGYSVSREKKESFPLTVTSAQKNPTAFYLCASSSVLLREVIFASTDTQYFGPGTRLTVL.

The V and J genes are TRBV3-1 (or the pseudogene TRBV3-2) and TRBJ2-2, with no clear D. Looked up from germline, CDR1 is LGHDT and CDR2 is YNNKEL (reference sequence). The V end lost 4 bases, the J end lost 6 bases, and 12 bases lay between the germline ends. This CDR3 region has 14 residues. The CDR3 DNA follows: TGTGCCAGCAGCCGAGGACCCCGATCCGGGGAGCTGTTTTTT. It translates to CASSRGPRSGELFF.